This TCR beta chain originates from a study of T cell responses to AZD1222 COVID-19 vaccine. Points from the study as a whole: Scientists sampled the repertoires only once the peak T cell response had passed. Spike-specific TCR breadth and depth went up after people got two AZD1222 doses. Donors, mostly white British, included more females; clonal diversity was possibly underestimated. Distributed over spike, vaccine-associated CD4 TCRs predominated at 160-218 and 743-854.

A word on this clone: Its antigen remains unknown.

This CDR3 has 14 residues. With 4 bases removed from V and 5 bases from J, the gap between germline ends came to 14 bases. Germline V lookup: CDR1 MNHEY, CDR2 SMNVEV (reference sequence). The assay was immunoSEQ multiplex PCR, and TCRdb's table has in-frame clones only and misses some. Found here are about 92,000 clones, roughly 93% of them singletons; the top ten hold about 20%. The TCR originated in an adult in good health. The chain has TRBV27 and TRBJ1-1; the D gene is possibly TRBD1 (6 bases). The sequencing here drew on peripheral blood, taken on day 0 of AZD1222 vaccination. This chain's CDR3 is CASSSLQGRTEAFF. Here the CDR3 DNA reads TGTGCCAGCAGTTCCTTACAGGGAAGGACTGAAGCTTTCTTT.